This T cell receptor (beta chain) was observed in a study of human T cells and chemical hapten exposure. General study results and limits: Versus controls, expanded TCRs had significantly more large CDR3 similarity clusters.

TCRdb independently ran MiXCR on the RACE reads; one entry per CDR3 protein. The profile shows about 120,000 distinct CDR3 sequences, roughly 15% of them singletons. The time point denotes: patch test 1, 2 weeks after DPC sensitization. Regarding treatment: therapeutic diphenylcyclopropenone sensitization with weekly scalp DPC. This clonotype was seen repeatedly, ten times or more. Its antigen is not known. The CDR3 has 13 amino acids. The germline gives CDR1 LNHNV, CDR2 YYDKDF (reference sequence). Trimming stripped 5 bases from V and 8 bases from J, with 12 bases between. The chain uses TRBV15 and TRBJ1-4; no reliable D call. Here the sequenced sample was whole blood, taken in connection with sensitization to the hapten diphenylcyclopropenone (DPC). This receptor was taken from a man in his late teens or twenties with alopecia areata. Some clones in this sample may be carry-over from other donors' samples. Written as DNA, the CDR3 is TGTGCCACCAGCCTCATTATGGGGGAAAAACTGTTTTTT. Protein sequence: CATSLIMGEKLFF. The whole variable domain, filled in from reference TRBV15 and TRBJ1-4, reads DAMVIQNPRYQVTQFGKPVTLSCSQTLNHNVMYWYQQKSSQAPKLLFHYYDKDFNNEADTPDNFQSRRPNTSFCFLDIRSPGLGDTAMYLCATSLIMGEKLFFGSGTQLSVL.